The table lists the clone carrying this T cell receptor (beta chain) with a few counts. What it recognizes is unknown. An equimolar mix of two oligonucleotides served as the beta constant-region primer for TRBC1 and TRBC2. Nested alpha and beta constant-region primers with the SP2 primer drove four PCR rounds on ligated cDNA. TCRdb independently ran MiXCR on the UMI-ligation and nested PCR reads; one entry per CDR3 protein. Here the sample spans about 99,000 distinct CDR3 sequences, 13% to 15% being singletons. The record originates from a study of naive and memory T cell subsets. Broader study findings: Possibly reflecting memory cells re-expressing CD45RA, a few larger clonotypes occurred in naive repertoires, especially CD8. Gini index rose across naive, CM, EM and EMRA in CD4 and CD8.

Germline V gives CDR1 SQVTM, CDR2 ANQGSEA. The CDR3 is 13 residues long. V shed 3 bases and J 6 bases; nucleotides not matched to a gene: 1. This chain joins TRBV29-1 and TRBJ2-1; TRBD2 agrees at 11 bases. The source material was naive CD8+ T cells from blood. The TCR originated in a human donor in good health. DNA for the CDR3: TGCAGCGTTGACCTAGCGGGGGGCAATGAGCAGTTCTTC. Encoded protein: CSVDLAGGNEQFF.